These T cell receptor beta chains were read from a single sample in a study of T cell responses to AZD1222 COVID-19 vaccine. The table came from immunoSEQ multiplex PCR; TCRdb's copy has only in-frame clones and leaves some out. The data show about 180,000 clones, with 94% seen just once and about 1.5% held by the top ten. Here the sequenced sample was peripheral blood, taken 28 days after the second AZD1222 dose. The receptors stem from an adult who received the AZD1222 COVID-19 vaccine. The CDR3 runs from the conserved cysteine through the conserved F or W. Each record gives: D gene, J gene, clone size, V gene, CDR3 protein, CDR3 DNA. A D gene is named only where the DNA matches it firmly. Clone size is shown for a subset of rows, as once, few, many or a class of expanded clone.

>TRBD1|TRBJ1-3|-|TRBV5-1
CASSWGQGTSGNTIYF
TGCGCCAGCAGCTGGGGACAGGGTACCTCTGGAAACACCATATATTTT
>-|TRBJ1-6|-|TRBV6-5
CASSLTGRSYNSPLHF
TGTGCCAGCAGTTTAACAGGGCGATCCTATAATTCACCCCTCCACTTT
>TRBD2|TRBJ2-2|-|TRBV5-1
CASSLVPGGRNTGELFF
TGCGCCAGCAGCTTGGTTCCGGGAGGGCGTAACACCGGGGAGCTGTTTTTT
>-|TRBJ2-7|-|TRBV9
CASSPRWEGNEQYF
TGTGCCAGCAGCCCCAGGTGGGAAGGGAACGAGCAGTACTTC
>-|TRBJ1-1|-|TRBV12-3/TRBV12-4
CASSFNRNTEAFF
TGTGCCAGCAGTTTCAATCGTAACACTGAAGCTTTCTTT
>-|TRBJ2-6|-|TRBV5-4
CASSLAHSGANVLTF
TGTGCCAGCAGCTTGGCACACTCTGGGGCCAACGTCCTGACTTTC
>-|TRBJ2-7|-|TRBV7-2
CASSHRSGPAHEQYF
TGTGCCAGCAGCCACCGATCGGGTCCCGCCCACGAGCAGTACTTC
>-|TRBJ2-1|-|TRBV19
CASSGTYTYNEQFF
TGTGCCTCATCCGGGACGTATACCTACAATGAGCAGTTCTTC
>-|TRBJ1-1|-|TRBV19
CASSARYREAFF
TGTGCCAGTAGTGCTCGATACCGGGAAGCTTTCTTT
>-|TRBJ1-6|-|TRBV25-1
CASSDYNSPLHF
TGTGCCAGCAGTGATTACAATTCACCCCTCCACTTT
>TRBD1|TRBJ1-5|-|TRBV2
CASSDQGGQPQHF
TGTGCCAGCAGTGATCAGGGGGGTCAGCCCCAGCATTTT
>TRBD2|TRBJ2-3|-|TRBV19
CASRSGMLDTQYF
TGTGCCAGTCGGAGCGGGATGTTAGATACGCAGTATTTT
>TRBD2|TRBJ2-1|-|TRBV7-8
CASSLGLAETNEQFF
TGTGCCAGCAGCTTAGGACTAGCGGAGACCAATGAGCAGTTCTTC
>-|TRBJ1-2|-|TRBV15
CATSRGGSDYGYTF
TGTGCCACCAGCAGAGGGGGCTCGGACTATGGCTACACCTTC
>-|TRBJ2-2|-|TRBV6-4
CASSDSQGSGSGELFF
TGTGCCAGCAGTGACTCACAGGGCTCGGGTTCCGGGGAGCTGTTTTTT
>-|TRBJ1-5|once|TRBV28
CASRTGNSNQPQHF
TGTGCCAGCAGGACGGGAAATAGCAATCAGCCCCAGCATTTT
>TRBD1|TRBJ1-2|-|TRBV6-5
CASTRQGRGYGYTF
TGTGCCAGCACGAGACAGGGTAGGGGCTATGGCTACACCTTC
>TRBD1|TRBJ1-1|-|TRBV6-6
CASSFDRGVTEAFF
TGTGCCAGCAGCTTTGACAGGGGAGTCACTGAAGCTTTCTTT
>-|TRBJ1-2|-|TRBV5-1
CASSLNGYTF
TGCGCCAGCAGCTTGAATGGCTACACCTTC
>-|TRBJ2-1|-|TRBV7-2
CASSLRGGARGYNEQFF
TGTGCCAGCAGCTTACGGGGAGGTGCCCGCGGCTACAATGAGCAGTTCTTC
>TRBD1|TRBJ1-1|-|TRBV6-5
CASRGQMNTEAFF
TGTGCCAGCAGGGGACAGATGAACACTGAAGCTTTCTTT
>-|TRBJ2-3|-|TRBV7-8
CASSLVNRKTILGTDTQYF
TGTGCCAGCAGCTTAGTTAATAGAAAAACGATACTCGGGACAGATACGCAGTATTTT
>-|TRBJ1-2|-|TRBV6-2/TRBV6-3
CASSYSAGHDGYTF
TGTGCCAGCAGTTATTCGGCCGGACATGATGGCTACACCTTC
>TRBD1|TRBJ2-1|-|TRBV5-1
CASSLEGARDNEQFF
TGCGCCAGCAGCTTGGAGGGGGCCCGGGACAATGAGCAGTTCTTC
>TRBD2|TRBJ2-7|-|TRBV27
CASSPRGVSYEQYF
TGTGCCAGCAGTCCGCGGGGGGTCTCCTACGAGCAGTACTTC
>-|TRBJ1-2|-|TRBV5-6
CASSPPQGGYGYTF
TGTGCCAGCAGCCCGCCTCAGGGTGGCTATGGCTACACCTTC
>-|TRBJ2-1|-|TRBV10-1
CASSESSGARRQFF
TGCGCCAGCAGTGAGTCTTCGGGGGCGCGGCGGCAGTTCTTC
>TRBD2|TRBJ2-3|-|TRBV18
CASSRGAGGPNEDTQYF
TGTGCCAGCTCCCGTGGAGCGGGAGGGCCCAATGAAGATACGCAGTATTTT
>-|TRBJ2-6|-|TRBV5-1
CASSWTASGANVLTF
TGCGCCAGCAGCTGGACGGCCTCTGGGGCCAACGTCCTGACTTTC
>-|TRBJ2-5|-|TRBV6-1
CASSERDSSRKTQYF
TGTGCCAGCAGTGAACGAGATAGCTCTCGAAAGACCCAGTACTTC
>-|TRBJ1-6|-|TRBV11-3
CASSSYTASNSPLHF
TGTGCCAGCAGCTCCTATACAGCGTCTAATTCACCCCTCCACTTT
>TRBD2|TRBJ2-7|-|TRBV4-1
CASSRETIQAGTTYEQYF
TGCGCCAGCAGCCGAGAGACTATTCAAGCGGGGACCACCTACGAGCAGTACTTC
>TRBD1|TRBJ1-5|-|TRBV3-1/TRBV3-2
CASSQGTGRAQPQHF
TGTGCCAGCAGCCAAGGGACAGGGAGAGCTCAGCCCCAGCATTTT
>TRBD2|TRBJ2-2|-|TRBV7-2
CASSLVPLAGARELFF
TGTGCCAGCAGCTTAGTGCCACTAGCGGGGGCGCGGGAGCTGTTTTTT
>TRBD1|TRBJ1-2|-|TRBV24-1
CATSAGTGGHGYTF
TGTGCCACCAGTGCCGGGACAGGGGGCCATGGCTACACCTTC
>-|TRBJ2-7|-|TRBV6-1
CASSEWDLLTGSEQYF
TGTGCCAGCAGTGAGTGGGACCTCCTCACCGGGAGCGAGCAGTACTTC
>-|TRBJ1-6|-|TRBV2
CASSVGPLHF
TGTGCCAGTTCGGTCGGACCCCTCCACTTT
>TRBD1|TRBJ1-5|-|TRBV19
CASSTDRGGQPQHF
TGTGCCAGTAGTACGGACAGGGGAGGGCAGCCCCAGCATTTT
>-|TRBJ1-2|-|TRBV18
CASSPTWDINYGYTF
TGTGCCAGCTCACCTACTTGGGACATAAACTATGGCTACACCTTC
>TRBD2|TRBJ2-5|-|TRBV7-7
CASSRAGGPLETQYF
TGTGCCAGCAGCCGAGCGGGGGGGCCTCTTGAGACCCAGTACTTC
>TRBD1|TRBJ2-7|-|TRBV2
CASSVGQGAGEQYF
TGTGCCAGCAGTGTAGGACAGGGGGCAGGCGAGCAGTACTTC
>TRBD1|TRBJ2-7|-|TRBV5-1
CASSLAGGRQGKYEQYF
TGCGCCAGCTCTTTGGCCGGCGGACGACAGGGGAAATACGAGCAGTACTTC
>-|TRBJ2-1|-|TRBV19
CASSIDHADYNEQFF
TGTGCCAGTAGTATAGATCATGCAGACTACAATGAGCAGTTCTTC